This T cell receptor (beta chain) was sequenced in a study of vaccination effects on CD4 cells after COVID-19. Study information: Sequencing was preceded by expansion of antigen-specific CD4+ T cells with viral peptide pools in the ViraFEST assay. Vaccine administered to participants consisted of two doses of either BNT162b2 or mRNA-1273.

As for this clone: No antigen is known for it.

Scientists isolated CD4+ T cells after a roughly 10-day culture period ended. Germline CDR1 and CDR2: GTSNPN and SVGIG (reference sequence). The CDR3 length is 15 residues. Unmatched junction bases numbered 3, after V lost 1 base and J lost 4 bases. Study outcomes and limitations: Convalescent patients were few in the study, and early post-infection timepoints were absent.

Generated by immunoSEQ multiplex PCR, the TCRdb table keeps only in-frame clones and is missing some. The profile covers over 45,000 clones, with 60% to 85% appearing a single time and approximately 3% taken by the ten largest. The rearrangement joins TRBV30 to TRBJ2-3; 12 bases agree with TRBD2. This material consisted of CD4+ T cells from PBMCs cultured without peptide, taken before COVID-19 vaccination. The source is a human donor who received a COVID-19 vaccine. The CDR3 reads CAWSASGGAADTQYF. The CDR3 nucleotides read TGTGCCTGGAGTGCTAGCGGGGGGGCAGCAGATACGCAGTATTTT.